This entry describes one T cell receptor (beta chain). This clone was observed a few times. This clone's antigen is unknown. The sample holds no much larger clone one base away, and base qualities are not on file. The library was generated by the immunoSEQ multiplex PCR assay. For the multiplex PCR, a mixture combining 60 forward primers for TCR Vbeta segments and 13 reverse primers for TCR Jbeta segments was used. Amplification of the CDR3 region of rearranged TCR beta genes was performed with a multiplex PCR assay on genomic DNA. The amplified TCR beta libraries were sequenced on the Illumina HiSeq System as 87-base-pair reads. Regarding the original processing steps: A later analysis tallied some 79 million unique TCR beta chains across the 640 or so repertoires, and about 10 million of those chains were shared by two or more donors. Raw reads were error-corrected and collapsed into unique sequences by a nearest-neighbor algorithm in which closely related sequences were merged to remove PCR and sequencing errors. To assign V, D and J gene segments, CDR3 sequences were aligned to IMGT reference sequences. Each retained sequence needed at least a six-nucleotide match to both a V gene segment and a J gene segment. A rearrangement counted as productive if the CDR3 had no stop codons and remained in frame with V and J, and every other rearrangement counted as non-productive. Following IMGT convention, CDR3 was defined as the stretch from the second conserved V-encoded cysteine to the conserved J-encoded phenylalanine. Sequences without an unambiguous match to a single V gene segment were excluded from the earlier analysis of approximately 560 of the donors. An earlier analysis of 500 to 600 of the donors classified V segments as functional when productive rearrangements were above 56.7% and as segregating when the standard deviation between donors was above 5%. A statistical classification framework was built to diagnose cytomegalovirus status from the catalog of TCR beta chain sequences. In a later analysis, V and J genes were assigned by comparing TCR nucleotide sequences against IMGT/GENE-DB human TR gene sequences. In a later analysis, CDR3 sequences and most-parsimonious VDJ recombination scenarios were assigned using the TCRdist pipeline. A later analysis defined each TCR beta chain by its CDR3 amino acid sequence plus V-gene family, and excluded reads lacking a unique V-gene family. As a way to deal with suspected cross-contamination and a sequencing artifact, a later analysis dropped 450 to 600 nucleotide sequences that were highly shared and had low generation probability. In a later analysis, a clonal expansion index was calculated for each public chain from normalized within-repertoire ranks of inferred template counts. A later analysis computed generation probabilities with a VDJ recombination model fitted to out-of-frame rearrangements, and checked the results against IGoR. A later analysis scored TCR-TCR, TCR-HLA and TCR-CMV co-occurrence with hypergeometric tests, applying a repertoire-size bias correction to TCR pairs. False discovery rates were estimated in a later analysis by permuting HLA or CMV assignments 20 times. A later analysis grouped co-occurring TCRs with DBSCAN, adding TCRdist sequence similarity when clustering within HLA-allele-positive subsets. For co-occurrence clustering, repertoires with fewer than 30,000 or more than 120,000 public chains were excluded, along with 5 or 6 repertoires with anomalous nucleotide sharing. TCRdb provides this immuneACCESS table in a form limited to in-frame rearrangements. Some clones are lacking; in checked studies, under half of them reflect an unresolved V gene, and why the rest are absent is not known. The V and J calls and clone size come from that table; D and trimming were worked out from the DNA. The sample profile shows about 140,000 clones; around three quarters of them were found once. Around 6.8% of the sample lies in the top ten.

This sample was included in a study of cytomegalovirus exposure and HLA in healthy donors (dated by TCRdb to about 2017). Regarding the study in general: According to an earlier analysis of 587 of the donors, roughly 180 million T cells yielded 90 million to 130 million unique TCR beta sequences and around 300 Gb of sequence data. An early release covering 550 to 650 HLA-typed donors comprised about 300 gigabases of sequencing data and approximately 80 million unique TCR sequences. Of the approximately 400 genotyped donors, over 80% were placed in the genetic ancestry cluster associated with self-reported Caucasian donors. The study aimed to test whether signatures of past pathogen exposure could be identified by cataloging public T cell receptors. The T cell repertoires of several hundred subjects were profiled by immunosequencing and related to cytomegalovirus serostatus. Besides the first cohort of some 670 subjects, a separate validation cohort made up of over a hundred different subjects was used. To predict cytomegalovirus infection status, the study brought together high-throughput TCR immunosequencing, statistical association of individual TCRs with disease status, and machine learning. To study patterns of TCR occurrence, a later analysis re-analyzed previously published TCR beta repertoires from 700 or so donors and added high-resolution HLA genotyping. The later analysis used no new phenotypic data to find candidate immune exposures, relying instead on TCR beta sequences and their occurrence across donors. An earlier analysis of 587 of the donors used high-throughput TCR beta sequencing to judge whether each TCR beta V gene segment behaved as functional or pseudogenic. Donor age, sex, ethnicity and CMV serostatus were compiled alongside the repertoire data. A later genetic analysis took genome-wide SNP genotypes for about three fifths of the 666 donors and used that subset as a discovery cohort. All discovery cohort repertoires had been generated using a single sequencing platform. Class I and class II HLA loci were covered by the typing at four-digit resolution. Typing coverage differed by locus: A, B, C, DRB1 and DQB1 were typed in about 620-630 donors, DQA1 in 500 to 550, DPA1 in 600 to 610, and DPB1 in just under 490. Roughly 5 DR-DQ haplotypes were handled as single units for association and clustering, since linkage in the cohort was strong. On average, approximately 250,000 unique TCR beta nucleotide sequences were sequenced per donor among 398 genotyped donors of the cohort, with roughly 18% of those sequences being non-productive.

What the authors observed across the whole study: The sequencing pipeline was judged likely to have produced a cluster of highly shared sequence variants as a technical artifact. In a later analysis, 16,951 TCR beta sequences were associated with specific HLA alleles at a false discovery rate of 0.05. In a later analysis, TCR association rates were found to vary across HLA loci, with the most associated TCRs seen for DRB1 alleles and the fewest for HLA-C alleles. In a later analysis, HLA-associated TCR beta chains were found to be more clonally expanded and to have lower generation probabilities than equally common non-associated chains. In both the original and validation cohorts, the classifier was reported to diagnose cytomegalovirus status with high specificity and sensitivity. A further reported finding was that TCR beta sequences accurately predicted the HLA-A and HLA-B alleles for most subjects in the first cohort. Because some donors lacked HLA typing at each locus, the association tests relied only on the typed subset. The presence/absence analyses assumed that sequencing depth was roughly uniform across donors, and that assumption may not be true. Compared with the roughly 670-donor mean, donors in an Asian-associated ancestry cluster had fewer N-insertions in productive TCRs, according to a later genetic analysis. The cohort was sequenced for TCR beta chains only, and without alpha or paired-chain data the features that could be detected were limited. Correlated functional status among segregating V segments might be attributable to linkage disequilibrium, but an unknown experimental factor could not be ruled out. In an earlier analysis of around 500 of the donors, most TCR beta V segments appeared in productive rearrangements about 90% or about 30% of the time, broadly matching IMGT annotations. While some public TCRs were present in many individuals, most TCR sequences turned up only very rarely across donors. Several of the top co-occurrence clusters appeared to be linked to parvovirus B19, influenza, CMV and Epstein-Barr virus, according to a later analysis. The study gave a list of under 200 TCR beta chains associated with cytomegalovirus. V-gene and J-gene trimming of TCR beta chains was associated with a missense DCLRE1C variant in a later genetic analysis, and the association was replicated in an independent cohort. Because counts were too low, roughly 17 rarely observed V segments, including chromosome 9 orphons, were left out of the earlier analysis of 587 of the donors. The 87-base-pair reads could not distinguish some IMGT-functional V segments, including TRBV6-2 and TRBV6-3, so those segments were excluded. A few of the identified cytomegalovirus-associated TCR beta chains were confirmed in vitro to be specific for cytomegalovirus antigens. Strong co-occurrence of HLA alleles, especially DR and DQ, made assigning TCR associations to individual alleles difficult. The authors suggested that the approach could potentially be extended to other disease states and immunological phenotypes. For the cohort, immune exposure information was limited to CMV serostatus. In a later analysis, most CMV-associated TCR beta chains were found to appear HLA-restricted, with HLA associations seemingly driven largely by CMV exposure.

The cohort consisted of approximately 690 healthy bone marrow donors. All cohort members were sampled while nominally healthy, although unrecorded immune exposures were likely present. The donor was CMV seropositive and belonged to the group of some 290 seropositive cohort members. A peripheral blood sample was provided by each donor, and peripheral blood mononuclear cells were used for TCR beta sequencing. Genomic DNA was extracted from the blood cell samples with the Qiagen DNeasy Blood Extraction Kit. The germline V gene (reference sequence) sets CDR1 to MNHEY and CDR2 to SMNVEV. The CDR3 starts with the cysteine, ends with the phenylalanine, and has 15 residues. Only CDR3 DNA is held: 45 bases, read in frame from base 1. Ends trimmed: V by 6 bases, J by 4 bases; bases unmatched to a gene: 7.

Recombination connected TRBV27 to TRBJ1-5, and TRBD1 matches 9 of the central bases. The source is a man in his forties in good health and CMV-seropositive. Sample: PBMCs. The CDR3 corresponds to CASRTRQGGNQPQHF. The DNA reads as follows: TGTGCCAGCAGGACAAGACAGGGGGGAAATCAGCCCCAGCATTTT.